This T cell receptor beta chain was captured in a study of blood T cells in healthy people across ages. Combining a sample-barcoded 5' primer with a J-beta primer mix, a second PCR ran for 7 to 11 cycles. A single record per CDR3 protein comes from TCRdb applying MiXCR to the 5' RACE reads. Of over 1,300,000 distinct CDR3 sequences in the sample, almost 60% were seen once. The clonotype was recovered from a man between 18 and 29 years old in good health. The sequenced material came from blood.

CDR3 protein: CASSPLEVKKLFF. CDR3 sequence (DNA): TGTGCCAGCAGTCCACTGGAAGTGAAAAAACTGTTTTTT. The chain employs TRBV7-8 and TRBJ1-4, with no clear D. CDR3 length: 13 amino acids. The germline gives CDR1 SGHVS, CDR2 FQNEAQ. Trimming removed 6 bases at V and 9 bases at J, with 14 bases between.